The present TCR beta chain was sequenced within a study of T cells in Graves' hyperthyroidism and ophthalmopathy. As for the study in general: Peripheral blood samples were taken at initial diagnosis, prior to any treatment. Study-wide results and caveats: Most expanded thyroid clonotypes above 0.001 also appeared in blood. Progression to ophthalmopathy was predicted a median of roughly 6.6 months early.

PBMCs were derived from 10 ml fresh peripheral blood. This clonotype came up many times. Its antigen remains unidentified. The investigators amplified TCR beta CDR3 regions from RNA transcripts. An initial round of RT-PCR targeting the TCR CDR3 relied on the HTBI primer set. TCRdb recomputed calls from the multiplex PCR reads with MiXCR, one row per CDR3 protein. The sample records over 550,000 distinct CDR3 sequences, 15% to 20% being singletons. This CDR3 has 15 amino acids. From germline, CDR1 is SGHNT and CDR2 YENEEA. The V end was cut by 2 bases, the J end by 6 bases, with 15 bases between. Specimen: blood. This TCR derives from a woman aged 18-30 years with Graves' hyperthyroidism. The chain uses TRBV11-3 and TRBJ2-3; no firm D call. CDR3 sequence: CASSLRPTSTDTQYF. CDR3 coding DNA: TGTGCCAGCAGCTTAAGACCGACATCCACGGATACGCAGTATTTT.